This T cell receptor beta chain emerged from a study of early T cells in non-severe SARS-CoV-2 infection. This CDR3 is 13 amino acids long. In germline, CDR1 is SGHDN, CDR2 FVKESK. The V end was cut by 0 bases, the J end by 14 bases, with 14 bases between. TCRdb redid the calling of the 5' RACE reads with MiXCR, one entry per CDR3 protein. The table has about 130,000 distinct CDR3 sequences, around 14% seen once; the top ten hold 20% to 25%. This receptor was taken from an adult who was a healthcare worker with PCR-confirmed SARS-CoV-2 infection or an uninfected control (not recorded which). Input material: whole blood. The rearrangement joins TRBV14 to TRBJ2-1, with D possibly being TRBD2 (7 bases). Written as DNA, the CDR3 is TGTGCCAGCAGCCAAGACCTTCGGGGGGCGGAGTTCTTC. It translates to CASSQDLRGAEFF.